The 19 T cell receptor beta chains below were found in one sample sequenced in a study of blood T cell repertoires in COVID-19. Method: immunoSEQ multiplex PCR; TCRdb's copy keeps in-frame clones and lacks some. The sample contains over 200,000 clones, about three quarters of which appear only once. Sequenced input: peripheral blood. All receptors derive from a woman at least 80 years old with acute or convalescent COVID-19.

The CDR3 DNA sequence: TGTGCCAGCAGCCAAGACCTACTGGTAAGGCAGGTTGCCAACAATGAGCAGTTCTTC. Its translation is CASSQDLLVRQVANNEQFF. This chain joins TRBV3-1 (or the pseudogene TRBV3-2) and TRBJ2-1; D unresolved. Trimming took 0 bases from V and 5 from J, leaving 23 bases between them. The CDR3 covers 19 residues. Germline V lookup: CDR1 LGHDT, CDR2 YNNKEL (reference sequence).

The V and J genes are TRBV3-1 (or the pseudogene TRBV3-2) and TRBJ2-5; TRBD2 matches at 8 bases. V lost 2 bases and J lost 1; bases outside the gene matches: 6. Germline V gene sequence: CDR1 LGHDT, CDR2 YNNKEL (reference sequence). The CDR3 contains 16 residues. This chain's CDR3 is CASSQRGSGTQETQYF. The CDR3 DNA reads TGTGCCAGCAGCCAACGGGGTAGCGGGACCCAAGAGACCCAGTACTTC.

This rearrangement joins TRBV10-3 to TRBJ1-1; TRBD1 is a possible D gene (5 bases). The CDR3 length is 15 residues. Trimming took off 0 bases at V and 1 base at J, with 9 bases between the two ends. Germline CDR1 is ENHRY and CDR2 is SYGVKD. CDR3 sequence reads: CAISESTERNTEAFF. CDR3 nucleotides: TGTGCCATCAGTGAGTCGACAGAAAGGAACACTGAAGCTTTCTTT.

The chain uses TRBV6-5 and TRBJ1-5; 8 bases align to TRBD1. The germline V gene has CDR1 MNHEY and CDR2 SVGAGI. Trimming at V came to 6 bases and at J to 1 base, leaving 5 bases not matched to a gene. CDR3 size: 15 residues. The CDR3 region is CASSSGQGSNQPQHF. CDR3 nucleotides: TGTGCCAGCAGCTCCGGACAGGGAAGCAATCAGCCCCAGCATTTT.

The V call is TRBV7-8, the J call TRBJ2-7; D may be TRBD2 (5 bases). The CDR3 consists of 12 residues. Germline assignment: CDR1 SGHVS and CDR2 FQNEAQ. V was pared by 5 bases and J by 7 bases, with 12 bases between. The CDR3 nucleotides read TGTGCCAGCAGCCCGACTTGGAGGGAGCAGTACTTC. It specifies CASSPTWREQYF.

The rearrangement uses TRBV4-3 and TRBJ2-7; 8 bases agree with TRBD1. V lost 4 bases and J lost 3; bases outside the gene matches: 11. The CDR3 extends over 16 amino acids. Looked up from germline, CDR1 is LGHNA and CDR2 is YSLEER. CDR3 DNA sequence: TGCGCCAGCAGCCTCGGGACAGGCTCCCACGGCTACGAGCAGTACTTC. This codes for CASSLGTGSHGYEQYF.

The chain carries TRBV5-1 and TRBJ1-2, with 7 bases aligning to TRBD1. V lost 0 bases and J lost 0; bases outside the gene matches: 5. Germline V gives CDR1 SGHRS, CDR2 YFSETQ. The CDR3 runs 16 residues. The CDR3 reads CASSLGPTGPNYGYTF. The CDR3 DNA sequence: TGCGCCAGCAGCTTGGGACCGACAGGGCCTAACTATGGCTACACCTTC.

The genes are TRBV19 and TRBJ1-5, with TRBD1 matching 9 bases. The germline V gene encodes CDR1 LNHDA and CDR2 SQIVND (reference sequence). The CDR3 spans 16 residues. V was pared by 3 bases and J by 0 bases, with 3 bases of the junction left unmatched. CDR3 residues: CASSIGTGRSNQPQHF. CDR3 sequence (DNA): TGTGCCAGTAGTATCGGGACAGGGCGTAGCAATCAGCCCCAGCATTTT.

The chain links TRBV7-2 to TRBJ1-5; TRBD1 might be the D (5 bases). In germline, CDR1 is SGHTA, CDR2 FQGNSA. The V end was cut by 1 base, the J end by 5 bases, with 9 bases between. The CDR3 sequence is 14 residues long. The CDR3 bases are TGTGCCAGCAGCTTAGAGGGGTTGGATCAGCCCCAGCATTTT. Translating it yields CASSLEGLDQPQHF.

This chain links TRBV19 with TRBJ2-4; 10 bases fit TRBD1. Germline-derived CDR1 and CDR2 are LNHDA and SQIVND (reference sequence). V lost 10 bases and J lost 5; bases outside the gene matches: 5. CDR3 size: 13 residues. The DNA for the CDR3 is TGTGCCACCAGGACAGGGGGGGAAAACATTCAGTACTTC. It codes for CATRTGGENIQYF. Based on the CDR3 plus reference TRBV19 and TRBJ2-4, the full variable domain is DGGITQSPKYLFRKEGQNVTLSCEQNLNHDAMYWYRQDPGQGLRLIYYSQIVNDFQKGDIAEGYSVSREKKESFPLTVTSAQKNPTAFYLCATRTGGENIQYFGAGTRLSVL.

The chain links TRBV2 to TRBJ2-1; no firm D call. The CDR3 runs to 15 residues. V was trimmed by 4 bases and J by 9 bases, leaving 19 bases between them. Germline V gene data show CDR1 as SNHLY and CDR2 as FYNNEI. This chain's CDR3 is CASSGLRVMFAEQFF. In DNA, the CDR3 is TGTGCCAGCAGTGGACTTAGAGTTATGTTTGCTGAGCAGTTCTTC.

This clone came up many times. V usage is TRBV5-6 and J usage is TRBJ2-7, with D hard to call. In germline, CDR1 is SGHDT, CDR2 YYEEEE. Deletions cut 0 bases from V and 3 bases from J, with 13 bases between. This CDR3 has 15 amino acids. CDR3 sequence: CASSLGPTPGYEQYF. CDR3 DNA sequence: TGTGCCAGCAGCTTGGGACCGACTCCGGGCTACGAGCAGTACTTC.

This clone was detected once. The chain is built from TRBV13 and TRBJ1-5; 7 bases align to TRBD1. CDR1 and CDR2 from the germline V gene are PRHDT and FYEKMQ (reference sequence). After removal of 5 bases from V and 3 bases from J, the junction contained 7 bases not matched to a gene. This CDR3 region has 15 residues. The chain's CDR3 is CASSRGQATNQPQHF. CDR3 nucleotide sequence: TGTGCCAGCAGCCGCGGACAGGCCACCAATCAGCCCCAGCATTTT.

This clone occurred a few times. This chain joins TRBV19 and TRBJ1-2, with D perhaps TRBD1 (6 bases). V lost 7 bases and J 4 bases, leaving 19 bases between the germline ends. This CDR3 has 15 residues. The germline V gene encodes CDR1 LNHDA and CDR2 SQIVND (reference sequence). In DNA form, the CDR3 reads TGTGCCAGTATCAACCGGGGAGAGGGGGTCTATGGCTACACCTTC. Translating it yields CASINRGEGVYGYTF.

This chain joins TRBV9 and TRBJ2-5; a weak D match, TRBD2 (6 bases). Per germline, CDR1 SGDLS and CDR2 YYNGEE. The germline V and J ends were trimmed by 0 bases and 5 bases, with 14 bases remaining between them. CDR3 length: 15 residues. The CDR3 reads CASSVEGGGWETQYF. CDR3 sequence (DNA): TGTGCCAGCAGCGTAGAGGGCGGAGGGTGGGAGACCCAGTACTTC.

The chain joins TRBV10-3 to TRBJ1-2; D gene unclear. This CDR3 spans 13 amino acids. With 0 bases removed from V and 8 bases from J, the gap between germline ends came to 10 bases. In germline, CDR1 is ENHRY, CDR2 SYGVKD. The DNA for the CDR3 is TGTGCCATCAGTGAGTCTGGGAGGGAAGGCTACACCTTC. As protein: CAISESGREGYTF.

CDR3 in DNA: TGCGCCAGCAGTGAGTTTACAGCTAGCACAGATACGCAGTATTTT. Its translation: CASSEFTASTDTQYF. The rearrangement joins TRBV10-1 to TRBJ2-3; D not resolved. The CDR3 is 15 amino acids. Germline V CDR1 and CDR2: WNHNN, SYGVQD (reference sequence). Trimming removed 1 base from V and 0 bases from J, with 8 bases in between.

CDR3 protein: CASRLHRDRGRNQPQHF. CDR3 nucleotides: TGTGCCAGTAGGCTTCACCGGGACAGGGGGAGGAATCAGCCCCAGCATTTT. The chain has TRBV19 and TRBJ1-5; 11 bases agree with TRBD1. Trimming cost V 6 bases and J 4 bases; bases outside gene matches: 11. The CDR3 extends over 17 amino acids. The germline CDR1 and CDR2 sequences are LNHDA and SQIVND (reference sequence).

For the CDR3, the DNA is TGTGCCAGCAGCTTGGACTCAAGGGGGCCACTAGCGGGAGAGTTCTTC. Its protein product is CASSLDSRGPLAGEFF. The rearrangement joins TRBV5-6 to TRBJ2-1, with 11 bases matching TRBD2. V dropped 0 bases and J dropped 14; count of bases not matched to a gene: 13. Germline-derived CDR1 and CDR2 are SGHDT and YYEEEE. This CDR3 region has 16 residues.